What follows are 30 T cell receptor beta chains derived from one specimen sequenced in a study of siplizumab effects on memory and regulatory T cells. Repertoires were generated with immunoSEQ multiplex PCR, while TCRdb's copy carries only in-frame clones and drops some. Counted here are 94,000 or so clones, roughly 97% occurring once; the ten biggest clones make up under 0.04%. Sequencing input: naive CD4+ T cells sorted from blood. These TCRs come from a human donor in good health.

The chain is built from TRBV5-1 and TRBJ1-1, with D maybe TRBD1 (6 bases). Trimming left V 4 bases short and J 3 bases short, with 16 bases between. The CDR3 spans 15 residues. Germline V gene lookup returns CDR1 SGHRS and CDR2 YFSETQ. DNA of the CDR3: TGCGCCAGCAGCCGACCACAGGGAGGGGACACTGAAGCTTTCTTT. It codes for CASSRPQGGDTEAFF.

In its sample, this clone was seen once. The rearrangement links TRBV19 to TRBJ1-5; 10 nucleotides line up with TRBD1. CDR1 is LNHDA and CDR2 is SQIVND in the germline V gene (reference sequence). The CDR3 contains 20 residues. J lost 1 base, V lost 5 bases, and 17 bases had no gene match. CDR3 in DNA: TGTGCCAGTAGTCCAGGGGGGACAGGGGTGCGGCAAGAGAGCAATCAGCCCCAGCATTTT. Amino acids: CASSPGGTGVRQESNQPQHF.

The chain links TRBV15 to TRBJ1-2; D possibly corresponds to TRBD1 (6 bases). Germline loops: CDR1 LNHNV, CDR2 YYDKDF (reference sequence). V dropped 1 base and J dropped 5 bases, with 8 bases sitting between them. The CDR3 loop spans 13 amino acids. The CDR3 region has the DNA TGTGCCACCAGCAGAGGGGGGGCGTATGGCTACACCTTC. The encoded protein is CATSRGGAYGYTF.

The chain combines TRBV7-2 with TRBJ2-3; 8 nucleotides align to TRBD2. With 6 bases clipped from V and 3 bases from J, the junction kept 8 bases outside the gene matches. The CDR3 sequence is 15 residues long. CDR1 is SGHTA and CDR2 is FQGNSA in the germline V gene. DNA of the CDR3: TGTGCCAGCAGTTTCCCTCGGGGGGGGACAGATACGCAGTATTTT. This encodes CASSFPRGGTDTQYF.

This clone was detected only a few times. The chain is built from TRBV5-6 and TRBJ1-1; weak D call: TRBD1 (6 bases). Germline-derived CDR1 and CDR2 are SGHDT and YYEEEE. The CDR3 totals 16 residues. Trimming removed 4 bases at V and 0 bases at J, with 16 bases between. The CDR3 here is CASSLFGTLMNTEAFF. The CDR3 DNA is TGTGCCAGCAGCCTGTTCGGGACACTCATGAACACTGAAGCTTTCTTT.

This sequence joins TRBV29-1 and TRBJ1-3; D unresolved. V lost 2 bases and J 0 bases, leaving 5 bases between the germline ends. The CDR3 loop spans 13 amino acids. The germline V gene has CDR1 SQVTM and CDR2 ANQGSEA. The CDR3 is CSVEYSSGNTIYF. The DNA for the CDR3 is TGCAGCGTTGAATACAGCTCTGGAAACACCATATATTTT.

The chain combines TRBV27 with TRBJ2-7; D gene unclear. Germline CDR1 MNHEY, CDR2 SMNVEV (reference sequence). V gave up 5 bases and J gave up 4 bases, with 12 bases separating them. This CDR3 comprises 13 residues. The DNA of the CDR3 is TGTGCCAGCAGTCCATCCCGACATTACGAGCAGTACTTC. Its translation is CASSPSRHYEQYF.

The chain has TRBV9 and TRBJ1-1, with 7 bases lining up with TRBD1. Germline CDR1 is SGDLS and CDR2 is YYNGEE. This CDR3 is built from 15 residues. J lost 6 bases, V lost 3 bases, and 11 bases had no gene match. CDR3 sequence reads: CASSAGDPQGAEAFF. The DNA for the CDR3 is TGTGCCAGCAGCGCGGGGGACCCTCAGGGGGCTGAAGCTTTCTTT.

This clone was seen just once. J is TRBJ2-5 and V is TRBV7-2, with 7 positions matching TRBD1. With V trimmed by 0 bases and J by 3 bases, 7 bases remained unmatched. CDR1 is SGHTA and CDR2 is FQGNSA in the germline V gene. This CDR3 has 16 amino acids. The CDR3 spells CASSLADRTVKETQYF. The CDR3 region has the DNA TGTGCCAGCAGCTTAGCGGACAGGACAGTAAAAGAGACCCAGTACTTC.

The chain carries TRBV7-2 and TRBJ1-1, with D unresolved. V gave up 2 bases and J gave up 9 bases, with 7 bases separating them. The CDR3 runs 11 residues. Germline V CDR1 and CDR2: SGHTA, FQGNSA. CDR3 nucleotides: TGTGCCAGCAGCTTACGGGATCAAGCTTTCTTT. Translated: CASSLRDQAFF.

The chain recombines TRBV5-4 with TRBJ2-7; D might be TRBD1 (6 bases). V lost 4 bases and J 0 bases, leaving 14 bases between the germline ends. Looked up from germline, CDR1 is SGHNT and CDR2 is YYREEE (reference sequence). The CDR3 has 15 residues. The CDR3 reads CASSAQAGDSYEQYF. In DNA, the CDR3 is TGTGCCAGCAGCGCCCAGGCAGGGGACTCCTACGAGCAGTACTTC.

The chain combines TRBV19 with TRBJ1-2; perhaps TRBD1 as D (6 bases). V was clipped by 3 bases and J by 8 bases, with 16 bases between them. The length of the CDR3 is 14 residues. Germline lookup yields CDR1 LNHDA and CDR2 SQIVND (reference sequence). The CDR3 region is CASSIGQGIQGYTF. The CDR3 DNA follows: TGTGCCAGTAGTATCGGTCAGGGGATTCAGGGCTACACCTTC.

The chain couples TRBV27 to TRBJ1-4, with D unclear. The CDR3 has 15 residues. V was trimmed by 2 bases and J by 8 bases, leaving 15 bases between them. Germline V gene data show CDR1 as MNHEY and CDR2 as SMNVEV (reference sequence). The DNA for the CDR3 is TGTGCCAGCAGTTTAAGGAGGCAGGCATGGGAAAAACTGTTTTTT. This gives the protein CASSLRRQAWEKLFF.

This rearrangement joins TRBV30 to TRBJ2-7; D may correspond to TRBD1 or TRBD2 (5 bases each). Per the germline V gene, CDR1 is GTSNPN and CDR2 is SVGIG (reference sequence). The CDR3 covers 14 residues. The ends were cut back, 5 bases at V and 1 base at J, with 15 bases in the middle. This CDR3 is CAWGLGALSYEQYF. In DNA form, the CDR3 reads TGTGCCTGGGGCCTCGGGGCCTTATCCTACGAGCAGTACTTC. Together with reference TRBV30 and TRBJ2-7, the CDR3 gives the full variable domain: SQTIHQWPATLVQPVGSPLSLECTVEGTSNPNLYWYRQAAGRGLQLLFYSVGIGQISSEVPQNLSASRPQDRQFILSSKKLLLSDSGFYLCAWGLGALSYEQYFGPGTRLTVT.

V usage is TRBV9 and J usage is TRBJ2-4; 7 bases are a match to TRBD2. Germline V lookup: CDR1 SGDLS, CDR2 YYNGEE. With 0 bases clipped from V and 6 bases from J, the junction kept 3 bases outside the gene matches. This CDR3 comprises 14 residues. The CDR3 sequence is CASSVDLAVNIQYF. CDR3 nucleotide sequence: TGTGCCAGCAGCGTAGATCTAGCGGTAAACATTCAGTACTTC.

The genes are TRBV7-9 and TRBJ2-7, with 10 bases matching TRBD1. The trim removed 3 bases at V and 6 bases at J, leaving 5 bases unmatched. Germline V gene lookup returns CDR1 SEHNR and CDR2 FQNEAQ (reference sequence). The CDR3 sequence is 14 residues long. This CDR3 is CASSLGQGSSEQYF. In nucleotides, the CDR3 is TGTGCCAGCAGCTTGGGACAGGGGAGCAGCGAGCAGTACTTC.

V and J are TRBV19 and TRBJ2-2; 7 positions match TRBD1. The V gene's germline CDR1 is LNHDA and CDR2 SQIVND (reference sequence). The CDR3 is made up of 13 amino acids. V gave up 10 bases and J gave up 1 base; unmatched junction bases: 3. The chain's CDR3 is CATRQGNTGELFF. The CDR3 DNA follows: TGTGCCACCCGACAGGGGAACACCGGGGAGCTGTTTTTT. The entire variable domain, with the rest obtained from reference TRBV19 and TRBJ2-2, is as follows: DGGITQSPKYLFRKEGQNVTLSCEQNLNHDAMYWYRQDPGQGLRLIYYSQIVNDFQKGDIAEGYSVSREKKESFPLTVTSAQKNPTAFYLCATRQGNTGELFFGEGSRLTVL.

This rearrangement joins TRBV5-1 to TRBJ1-4; no firm D call. The CDR3 has 14 amino acids. Germline V gene lookup returns CDR1 SGHRS and CDR2 YFSETQ. V lost 0 bases to trimming and J lost 8 bases, with 11 bases between them. The CDR3 nucleotides read TGCGCCAGCAGCTTGGGCGGCGCTCTGGAAAAACTGTTTTTT. Its protein product is CASSLGGALEKLFF.

This rearrangement joins TRBV10-1 to TRBJ1-2, with 7 bases that match TRBD1. Germline CDR1 WNHNN, CDR2 SYGVQD (reference sequence). V lost 6 bases to trimming and J lost 5 bases; unmatched junction nucleotides: 6. The CDR3 has 13 residues. The CDR3 here is CASSEGTAYGYTF. The CDR3 DNA sequence: TGCGCCAGCAGCGAAGGGACAGCTTATGGCTACACCTTC.

The J gene is TRBJ2-7, the V gene TRBV4-2; no reliable D call. This CDR3 comprises 12 residues. CDR1 and CDR2 from the germline V gene are LGHNA and YNFKEQ. V shed 8 bases and J shed 1 base, with 9 bases lying between them. The CDR3 region has the DNA TGTGCCAGCCTCGGGCCTTCCTACGAGCAGTACTTC. Its protein is CASLGPSYEQYF.

The chain carries TRBV5-1 and TRBJ2-5, with 7 bases lining up with TRBD1. V shed 0 bases, J shed 3 bases, and the junction held 2 bases outside the gene matches. From germline, CDR1 is SGHRS and CDR2 YFSETQ. The CDR3 covers 14 residues. DNA of the CDR3: TGCGCCAGCAGCTTGGGGGACAGAAAAGAGACCCAGTACTTC. Translating gives CASSLGDRKETQYF.

The chain employs TRBV6-6 and TRBJ1-2; TRBD1 is a possible D gene (6 bases). This CDR3 region has 13 residues. Germline-derived CDR1 and CDR2 are MNHNY and SVGAGI (reference sequence). V was pared by 6 bases and J by 4 bases, with 12 bases between. The CDR3 nucleotides are TGTGCCAGCAGAGCAGGGGCTAGCTATGGCTACACCTTC. This sequence encodes CASRAGASYGYTF.

The chain carries TRBV6-1 and TRBJ1-1, with D maybe TRBD1 (5 bases). The V gene's germline CDR1 is MNHNS and CDR2 SASEGT. CDR3 length equals 13 residues. The V gene lost 7 bases and the J gene lost 4 bases, with 13 bases spanning the gap. CDR3 sequence reads: CASTPQGGTEAFF. CDR3 bases: TGTGCCAGCACCCCCCAGGGAGGCACTGAAGCTTTCTTT.

V and J are TRBV6-5 and TRBJ1-2, with 8 bases identical to TRBD1. With V trimmed by 0 bases and J by 3 bases, 6 bases remained unmatched. This CDR3 spans 16 amino acids. Germline V gene data show CDR1 as MNHEY and CDR2 as SVGAGI. The CDR3 spells CASSYSLTGVDYGYTF. DNA of the CDR3: TGTGCCAGCAGTTACTCGTTGACAGGGGTAGACTATGGCTACACCTTC.

The chain couples TRBV15 to TRBJ1-5; no firm D call. V lost 0 bases, J lost 6 bases, and 15 bases lay in between. The germline gives CDR1 LNHNV, CDR2 YYDKDF (reference sequence). This CDR3 has 16 amino acids. The CDR3 is CATSREGIQIGQPQHF. The CDR3 region has the DNA TGTGCCACCAGCAGAGAGGGGATACAGATAGGTCAGCCCCAGCATTTT.

The rearrangement joins TRBV6-5 to TRBJ1-1, with D unclear. Germline values: CDR1 MNHEY, CDR2 SVGAGI. The CDR3 is 13 amino acids. Between the trimmed V and J ends, which lost 0 bases and 5 bases, there was a span of 7 bases. The chain's CDR3 is CASSYSMRTEAFF. The DNA for the CDR3 is TGTGCCAGCAGTTACTCGATGCGAACTGAAGCTTTCTTT.

This clone was detected once. The V and J genes are TRBV27 and TRBJ2-5; a weak D match, TRBD2 (7 bases). Germline V gene sequence: CDR1 MNHEY, CDR2 SMNVEV (reference sequence). Trimming stripped 6 bases from V and 1 base from J, with 12 bases between. The CDR3 sequence is 14 residues long. The CDR3 DNA sequence: TGTGCCAGCAGATCGGGGGGCTTCCAAGAGACCCAGTACTTC. Encoded protein: CASRSGGFQETQYF.

Written as DNA, the CDR3 is TGTGCCAGCAGTTACTCACAGGGTGATGAAAAACTGTTTTTT. Translated, it gives CASSYSQGDEKLFF. The rearrangement joins TRBV6-6 to TRBJ1-4; D possibly corresponds to TRBD1 (6 bases). With 0 bases removed from V and 6 bases from J, the gap between germline ends came to 8 bases. The germline V gene encodes CDR1 MNHNY and CDR2 SVGAGI (reference sequence). The length of the CDR3 is 14 residues.

This clone came up once. The genes are TRBV7-3 and TRBJ2-1, with TRBD2 identical over 11 bases. V dropped 5 bases and J dropped 9; count of bases not matched to a gene: 3. The CDR3 runs 13 residues. Germline CDR1 is SGHTA and CDR2 is FQGTGA. The CDR3 region is CASSKGLAVEQFF. The DNA of the CDR3 is TGTGCCAGCAGCAAGGGACTAGCGGTTGAGCAGTTCTTC.

V usage is TRBV7-6 and J usage is TRBJ2-3; 7 bases fit TRBD2. CDR1 and CDR2 from the germline V gene are SGHVS and FNYEAQ. The CDR3 contains 16 residues. V lost 5 bases and J lost 0; bases outside the gene matches: 8. This CDR3 reads CASSRIGSGSTDTQYF. In DNA, the CDR3 is TGTGCCAGCAGCCGAATAGGTAGCGGGAGCACAGATACGCAGTATTTT.